The 13 T cell receptor beta chains below come from one sample, sequenced in a study of OX40 agonist ivuxolimab in advanced cancers. The method was immunoSEQ multiplex PCR; TCRdb's version includes in-frame clones alone and lacks a portion of them. The sample holds roughly 42,000 clones, around 90% seen once. The sample consisted of CD4+ or CD8+ T cells sorted from blood, taken in a trial of the OX40 agonist ivuxolimab. These receptors all come from an adult with an advanced solid tumor such as melanoma, head and neck, liver or kidney cancer.

The rearrangement links TRBV15 to TRBJ2-7; possible D gene TRBD2, 7 bases. Germline V gene data show CDR1 as LNHNV and CDR2 as YYDKDF (reference sequence). This CDR3 is built from 15 residues. Trimming cost V 0 bases and J 3 bases, with 12 bases left between them. The CDR3: CATSRDSGEGYEQYF. The CDR3 DNA follows: TGTGCCACCAGCAGAGATTCAGGGGAGGGCTACGAGCAGTACTTC.

This chain joins TRBV6-5 and TRBJ1-4; TRBD1 is a possible D gene (6 bases). The germline gives CDR1 MNHEY, CDR2 SVGAGI. Trimming took off 2 bases at V and 4 bases at J, with 8 bases between the two ends. The CDR3 extends over 14 amino acids. The chain's CDR3 is CASSYTDSNEKLFF. CDR3 DNA sequence: TGTGCCAGCAGTTACACGGACAGTAATGAAAAACTGTTTTTT.

The chain has TRBV6-5 and TRBJ2-2; D tentatively reads TRBD1 or TRBD2 (6 bases each). The CDR3 loop spans 15 amino acids. Trimming cost V 6 bases and J 6 bases, with 17 bases left between them. Germline V lookup: CDR1 MNHEY, CDR2 SVGAGI. In DNA form, the CDR3 reads TGTGCCAGCAGCCCCCGAGGGGGGCTCCCCGGGGAGCTGTTTTTT. It specifies CASSPRGGLPGELFF.

The chain combines TRBV6-5 with TRBJ2-3; no definite D call. Looked up from germline, CDR1 is MNHEY and CDR2 is SVGAGI. Trimming shortened V by 5 bases and J by 12 bases, and 21 bases separated the two germline ends. The CDR3 loop spans 14 amino acids. The CDR3 DNA is TGTGCCAGCAGTCACCGACCCAATTGGCAGGACCAGTATTTT. Translated, it gives CASSHRPNWQDQYF.

The chain is built from TRBV7-2 and TRBJ2-5, with D maybe TRBD2 (6 bases). V was trimmed by 2 bases and J by 6 bases, leaving 19 bases between them. Germline V CDR1 and CDR2: SGHTA, FQGNSA. CDR3 length: 16 residues. The CDR3 region is CASSLNGGEAPQTQYF. CDR3 nucleotides: TGTGCCAGCAGCTTAAATGGCGGGGAGGCGCCCCAGACCCAGTACTTC.

The chain carries TRBV6-5 and TRBJ2-7; the D is unclear. The CDR3 contains 14 residues. In germline, CDR1 is MNHEY, CDR2 SVGAGI. V lost 5 bases and J lost 2, with 13 bases in between. CDR3 DNA: TGTGCCAGCAGTCTTCGGCCGCAACCCTACGAGCAGTACTTC. The encoded protein is CASSLRPQPYEQYF.

V usage is TRBV5-6 and J usage is TRBJ2-5, with D perhaps matching TRBD2 (6 bases). V was shortened by 9 bases and J by 2 bases, with 20 bases between the two germline ends. In germline, CDR1 is SGHDT, CDR2 YYEEEE. The CDR3 is 15 amino acids. CDR3 sequence (DNA): TGTGCCACCTCCTCGGAAGGAGGGCCTCAAGAGACCCAGTACTTC. It is translated as CATSSEGGPQETQYF. The full variable domain, completed using reference TRBV5-6 and TRBJ2-5, is DAGVTQSPTHLIKTRGQQVTLRCSPKSGHDTVSWYQQALGQGPQFIFQYYEEEERQRGNFPDRFSGHQFPNYSSELNVNALLLGDSALYLCATSSEGGPQETQYFGPGTRLLVL.

The V gene is TRBV6-5, the J gene TRBJ2-2; D is ambiguous. V was trimmed by 6 bases and J by 2 bases, leaving 4 bases between them. Germline V gene lookup returns CDR1 MNHEY and CDR2 SVGAGI. The CDR3 is 12 residues long. For the CDR3, the DNA is TGTGCCAGCAGCCCCAACACCGGGGAGCTGTTTTTT. The encoded protein is CASSPNTGELFF.

The V call is TRBV11-2, the J call TRBJ2-3; D may be TRBD2 (6 bases). V lost 5 bases and J lost 5, with 14 bases in between. Germline values: CDR1 SGHAT, CDR2 FQNNGV. This CDR3 has 14 amino acids. The chain's CDR3 is CASSHGRPRDTQYF. In DNA form, the CDR3 reads TGTGCCAGCAGCCACGGGAGACCAAGAGATACGCAGTATTTT.

The chain joins TRBV6-1 to TRBJ2-7; 8 bases match TRBD2. J gave up 4 bases and V 0 bases, and 5 bases lay outside the gene matches. The CDR3 is 15 amino acids. From germline, CDR1 is MNHNS and CDR2 SASEGT. The CDR3 region has the DNA TGTGCCAGCAGTGAAGCGATTAGCGGGATTTACGAGCAGTACTTC. It yields the protein CASSEAISGIYEQYF.

This clone was counted only a few times. The chain joins TRBV7-9 to TRBJ1-2, with 7 bases that match TRBD1. Per germline, CDR1 SEHNR and CDR2 FQNEAQ (reference sequence). The CDR3 has 14 amino acids. V shed 4 bases, J shed 6 bases, and the junction held 8 bases outside the gene matches. Here the CDR3 DNA reads TGTGCCAGCAGCTCCATAGGGGGCACACATGGCTACACCTTC. Its protein product is CASSSIGGTHGYTF.

V usage is TRBV14 and J usage is TRBJ2-1, with D hard to call. Germline CDR1 is SGHDN and CDR2 is FVKESK. The CDR3 spans 14 residues. V dropped 0 bases and J dropped 9 bases, with 12 bases sitting between them. CDR3 loop: CASSQDSLNFEQFF. In nucleotides, the CDR3 is TGTGCCAGCAGCCAAGATAGTTTGAATTTTGAGCAGTTCTTC.

The chain recombines TRBV27 with TRBJ2-1; 9 bases map to TRBD2. Germline CDR1 is MNHEY and CDR2 is SMNVEV (reference sequence). The V and J ends lost 7 bases and 5 bases, in that order; junction bases with no gene match: 12. The CDR3 covers 16 residues. The DNA for the CDR3 is TGTGCCAGCACCATTAGCGCGGGAGGGCCCCACAATGAGCAGTTCTTC. This translates into CASTISAGGPHNEQFF.